This T cell receptor beta chain was recovered during a study of blood T cell repertoires in COVID-19 (dated by TCRdb to about 2020). At the level of the whole study: The collaborator samples originated in the United States, Italy and Spain and spanned the acute and convalescent phases of COVID-19. The sample metadata nearly always contained a de-identified subject ID, COVID-19 status, age in years and sex. A freely available public database, intended as a resource for researchers studying the immune response to SARS-CoV-2, is where the repertoires were released. Samples came from the ongoing ImmuneRACE study (first 160 participants) plus 1,254 subjects from 6 global collaborators. Where available, HLA class I and class II types were obtained from metadata supplied by the sample provider rather than from assay-based typing. The dataset comprised deeply sampled blood TCRbeta repertoires from subjects exposed to, actively infected with, or recovered from COVID-19. The prospective study material was composed of cDNA or gDNA derived from T cells, B-cell-depleted T cells, or PBMCs.

General findings and caveats noted by the study authors: Clinical and demographic metadata were provided uncurated, with the amount varying by source and participant.

The collaborating institutions used their own protocols to collect whole blood in K2EDTA tubes. For TCRbeta analysis, collaborator samples were shipped as frozen whole blood, as isolated PBMCs, or as DNA extracted from either sample type. CDR1 and CDR2 (LGHDT, YNNKEL) derive from the germline V gene (reference sequence). The CDR3 spans 13 residues, from the cysteine through the phenylalanine. Only CDR3 DNA is held: 39 bases, read in frame from base 1. V is clipped by 4 bases and J by 6 bases, and the sequence between their germline boundaries is 10 bases long. TCRbeta CDR3 regions were amplified from genomic DNA by means of the immunoSEQ Assay, a bias-controlled multiplex PCR. In the paper's pipeline: The number of nucleated cells in each sample was estimated by amplification of reference gene primers within the assay. To quantify the absolute abundance of each unique TCRbeta CDR3 rearrangement, sequence reads were collapsed and filtered. For each sample, productive Simpson clonality was calculated as the square root of Simpson's diversity index across productive rearrangements. TCRdb holds this immuneACCESS table with in-frame rearrangements only. Some clones are missing; in checked studies, unresolved V genes explain under half, and the rest has no known cause. The D gene and trimming were derived from the DNA, and the V and J assignments and clone size from that table. Present in this sample are 97,000 or so clones, over 70% of which were seen just once. The top ten clonotypes cover 4.1% of the sample.

With respect to this clone: Its antigen remains unidentified. Within one base of it there is no much larger clone, and no base qualities were kept.

The chain joins TRBV3-1 (or the pseudogene TRBV3-2) to TRBJ2-1, with TRBD2 tentatively as D gene (6 bases match). This clonotype was sampled from a man in his sixties with acute or convalescent COVID-19. The sample taken for sequencing was peripheral blood. The sequenced DNA: TGTGCCAGCAGCCCGGGACTGGGCAATGAGCAGTTCTTC. Translation gives CASSPGLGNEQFF.